Following are 2 T cell receptor beta chains from one sample sequenced in a study of PD-L1 blockade in urothelial cancer. Assay: immunoSEQ multiplex PCR; the TCRdb copy retains only in-frame clones and omits some. The sample consists of some 84,000 clones, about 85% of them appearing once. This specimen was PBMCs, taken around atezolizumab (anti-PD-L1) treatment. The origin of the receptors is a woman in her 70s with urothelial cancer.

J is TRBJ2-1 and V is TRBV7-8, with 8 bases that match TRBD1. Germline trimming cut 4 bases from V and 6 bases from J; bases unmatched to any gene: 11. The CDR3 sequence is 16 residues long. Germline CDR1 and CDR2: SGHVS and FQNEAQ. CDR3: CASSSFGQGWVNEQFF. The CDR3 coding sequence is TGTGCCAGCAGCTCCTTCGGACAGGGATGGGTCAATGAGCAGTTCTTC.

The chain has TRBV10-3 and TRBJ2-1; TRBD1 matches at 9 bases. The CDR3 contains 16 residues. Trimming at V came to 4 bases and at J to 4 bases, leaving 8 bases not matched to a gene. CDR1 and CDR2 from the germline V gene are ENHRY and SYGVKD. The CDR3 region has the DNA TGTGCCATCAGTGGATCGGACAGGGGAATATACAATGAGCAGTTCTTC. As protein: CAISGSDRGIYNEQFF.